A selection of T cell receptor beta chains follows, all from one sample in a study of blood T cell repertoires in COVID-19. TCRdb keeps only in-frame clones here, not all; method: immunoSEQ multiplex PCR. The table lists approximately 150,000 clones, over 70% of them singletons. The specimen was peripheral blood. These receptors came from a middle-aged man who had recovered from COVID-19. The CDR3 runs from the conserved cysteine through the conserved F or W. The order of the fields is J gene, D gene, V gene, clone size, CDR3 protein, CDR3 DNA. A D gene is named only where the DNA matches it firmly. Where a row states a size, it is once, few, many or the class of an expanded clone; other rows omit it.

J: TRBJ2-7; D: -; V: TRBV7-2; size: -; CDR3: CASSLAQKPYEQYF; DNA: TGTGCCAGCAGCTTAGCGCAGAAACCCTACGAGCAGTACTTC
J: TRBJ2-7; D: TRBD2; V: TRBV4-1; size: -; CDR3: CASSLKGGTSGSYEQYF; DNA: TGCGCCAGCAGCCTCAAGGGGGGGACTAGCGGCTCCTACGAGCAGTACTTC
J: TRBJ1-2; D: -; V: TRBV2; size: -; CDR3: CASSEDMYGYTF; DNA: TGTGCCAGCAGTGAAGATATGTATGGCTACACCTTC
J: TRBJ2-5; D: TRBD2; V: TRBV6-2/TRBV6-3; size: -; CDR3: CASSSTSGGGETQYF; DNA: TGTGCCAGCAGTTCGACTAGCGGGGGGGGAGAGACCCAGTACTTC
J: TRBJ2-3; D: TRBD2; V: TRBV6-2/TRBV6-3; size: -; CDR3: CASSYGLASGGITDTQYF; DNA: TGTGCCAGCAGTTACGGGTTGGCTAGCGGGGGGATAACAGATACGCAGTATTTT
J: TRBJ1-2; D: TRBD1; V: TRBV11-3; size: once; CDR3: CASSSSGTGDYGYTF; DNA: TGTGCCAGCAGCTCAAGCGGGACAGGGGACTATGGCTACACCTTC
J: TRBJ2-4; D: TRBD1; V: TRBV5-1; size: -; CDR3: CASSTGQGSDIQYF; DNA: TGCGCCAGCAGCACTGGACAGGGTAGCGACATTCAGTACTTC
J: TRBJ1-1; D: -; V: TRBV5-4; size: -; CDR3: CASSFIDRMNTEAFF; DNA: TGTGCCAGCAGCTTCATTGACAGGATGAACACTGAAGCTTTCTTT
J: TRBJ2-1; D: TRBD2; V: TRBV5-1; size: -; CDR3: CASSPRGDYNEQFF; DNA: TGCGCCAGCAGCCCCCGGGGGGACTACAATGAGCAGTTCTTC
J: TRBJ2-2; D: -; V: TRBV2; size: -; CDR3: CASRRTGSFDTGELFF; DNA: TGTGCCAGCAGACGTACAGGGAGTTTCGACACCGGGGAGCTGTTTTTT
J: TRBJ2-7; D: -; V: TRBV5-1; size: -; CDR3: CASSQDRPPYEQYF; DNA: TGCGCCAGCAGCCAAGACAGGCCTCCCTACGAGCAGTACTTC
J: TRBJ1-4; D: -; V: TRBV27; size: -; CDR3: CASTSPNEKLFF; DNA: TGTGCCAGCACTAGCCCTAATGAAAAACTGTTTTTT
J: TRBJ2-5; D: -; V: TRBV30; size: -; CDR3: CAWRGGQETQYF; DNA: TGTGCCTGGAGAGGCGGGCAGGAGACCCAGTACTTC
J: TRBJ2-7; D: TRBD1; V: TRBV5-4; size: -; CDR3: CASSLGGQGAYEQYF; DNA: TGTGCCAGCAGCTTGGGGGGACAGGGTGCCTACGAGCAGTACTTC
J: TRBJ1-6; D: TRBD1; V: TRBV5-1; size: once; CDR3: CASSLTGGSSPLHF; DNA: TGCGCCAGCAGCCTGACAGGGGGGAGTTCACCCCTCCACTTT
J: TRBJ1-1; D: TRBD1; V: TRBV10-3; size: -; CDR3: CAISEGTGLNTEAFF; DNA: TGTGCCATCAGTGAGGGGACAGGCCTGAACACTGAAGCTTTCTTT
J: TRBJ2-2; D: TRBD1; V: TRBV27; size: -; CDR3: CASSSQGAGELFF; DNA: TGTGCCAGCAGCTCACAGGGGGCCGGGGAGCTGTTTTTT
J: TRBJ1-2; D: -; V: TRBV5-6; size: -; CDR3: CASSFYSLSWGYTF; DNA: TGTGCCAGCAGCTTCTATTCTCTGTCGTGGGGCTACACCTTC
J: TRBJ1-1; D: -; V: TRBV3-1/TRBV3-2; size: -; CDR3: CASSQVMTEAFF; DNA: TGTGCCAGCAGCCAAGTAATGACTGAAGCTTTCTTT
J: TRBJ1-2; D: -; V: TRBV30; size: once; CDR3: CAWSVTRGGYTF; DNA: TGTGCCTGGAGTGTAACCAGGGGAGGCTACACCTTC
J: TRBJ1-5; D: TRBD1; V: TRBV5-5; size: -; CDR3: CASSPDPGTDNQPQHF; DNA: TGTGCCAGCAGCCCAGACCCCGGGACAGACAATCAGCCCCAGCATTTT
J: TRBJ2-2; D: -; V: TRBV18; size: -; CDR3: CASSQGRSWTGELFF; DNA: TGTGCCAGCTCACAGGGGAGGAGTTGGACCGGGGAGCTGTTTTTT
J: TRBJ2-5; D: -; V: TRBV5-8; size: once; CDR3: CASSLAEVTGETQYF; DNA: TGTGCCAGCAGCTTGGCCGAAGTCACCGGGGAGACCCAGTACTTC
J: TRBJ1-2; D: -; V: TRBV5-1; size: -; CDR3: CASSPSPAGGSGYTF; DNA: TGCGCCAGCAGCCCGAGCCCAGCCGGCGGCTCTGGCTACACCTTC
J: TRBJ2-7; D: -; V: TRBV2; size: -; CDR3: CASRADRNSYEQYF; DNA: TGTGCCAGCAGGGCCGACAGGAATTCCTACGAGCAGTACTTC
J: TRBJ2-7; D: TRBD1; V: TRBV7-8; size: -; CDR3: CASSQGQATQFSYEQYF; DNA: TGTGCCAGCAGCCAGGGACAGGCCACACAATTCTCCTACGAGCAGTACTTC
J: TRBJ2-1; D: TRBD1; V: TRBV11-3; size: -; CDR3: CASSQTAQGQGIHEQFF; DNA: TGTGCCAGCAGCCAGACAGCTCAGGGACAGGGAATCCATGAGCAGTTCTTC
J: TRBJ2-3; D: TRBD1; V: TRBV19; size: -; CDR3: CASSYREGQTRDTQYF; DNA: TGTGCCAGTAGTTACCGCGAGGGACAGACGAGGGATACGCAGTATTTT
J: TRBJ1-2; D: -; V: TRBV2; size: -; CDR3: CASSAPVDYGYTF; DNA: TGTGCCAGCAGTGCCCCAGTGGACTATGGCTACACCTTC
J: TRBJ2-3; D: TRBD2; V: TRBV10-3; size: -; CDR3: CAISEYLAVRGTDTQYF; DNA: TGTGCCATCAGTGAGTACCTAGCGGTGCGTGGCACAGATACGCAGTATTTT
J: TRBJ2-7; D: -; V: TRBV20-1; size: -; CDR3: CSASGSTVSSYEQYF; DNA: TGCAGTGCTAGTGGCTCCACTGTAAGCTCCTACGAGCAGTACTTC
J: TRBJ2-2; D: TRBD1; V: TRBV25-1; size: -; CDR3: CASSAGQGSPQNTGELFF; DNA: TGTGCCAGCAGTGCGGGACAGGGAAGCCCTCAGAACACCGGGGAGCTGTTTTTT
J: TRBJ2-1; D: TRBD2; V: TRBV6-6; size: -; CDR3: CASKVGLAVNEQFF; DNA: TGTGCCAGCAAAGTGGGACTAGCGGTTAATGAGCAGTTCTTC
J: TRBJ2-3; D: TRBD2; V: TRBV4-3; size: -; CDR3: CASSLGLAGGTDTQYF; DNA: TGCGCCAGCAGCCTGGGACTAGCGGGGGGCACAGATACGCAGTATTTT
J: TRBJ1-1; D: TRBD1; V: TRBV3-1/TRBV3-2; size: -; CDR3: CASSHAGGQGTEAFF; DNA: TGTGCCAGCAGCCACGCAGGGGGGCAGGGCACTGAAGCTTTCTTT
J: TRBJ2-1; D: TRBD2; V: TRBV5-1; size: -; CDR3: CASRGLAGGNEQFF; DNA: TGCGCCAGTCGCGGACTAGCGGGGGGGAATGAGCAGTTCTTC
J: TRBJ1-1; D: -; V: TRBV5-4; size: -; CDR3: CASSFGQRDTLNTEAFF; DNA: TGTGCCAGCAGCTTTGGGCAAAGGGACACCTTGAACACTGAAGCTTTCTTT
J: TRBJ2-7; D: -; V: TRBV10-3; size: -; CDR3: CAISESLGGSYEQYF; DNA: TGTGCCATCAGTGAGTCCCTAGGAGGGTCCTACGAGCAGTACTTC
J: TRBJ1-2; D: TRBD1; V: TRBV19; size: -; CDR3: CASSIDRGAVGYTF; DNA: TGTGCCAGTAGTATTGACAGGGGGGCAGTCGGCTACACCTTC
J: TRBJ2-7; D: TRBD1; V: TRBV5-1; size: -; CDR3: CASSFQDRGYEQYF; DNA: TGCGCCAGCAGCTTTCAGGACAGGGGTTACGAGCAGTACTTC
J: TRBJ1-4; D: -; V: TRBV15; size: -; CDR3: CATSRDREGPVNEKLFF; DNA: TGTGCCACCAGCAGAGATCGGGAGGGGCCGGTTAATGAAAAACTGTTTTTT
J: TRBJ1-1; D: -; V: TRBV3-1/TRBV3-2; size: -; CDR3: CASSHRGRGTEAFF; DNA: TGTGCCAGCAGCCACAGGGGTAGAGGGACTGAAGCTTTCTTT
J: TRBJ2-5; D: TRBD1; V: TRBV6-1; size: once; CDR3: CASSEDRGKETQYF; DNA: TGTGCCAGCAGTGAGGACAGGGGAAAAGAGACCCAGTACTTC
J: TRBJ1-5; D: -; V: TRBV7-7; size: -; CDR3: CASSLGHRSNQPQHF; DNA: TGTGCTAGCAGCTTAGGACACCGAAGCAATCAGCCCCAGCATTTT
J: TRBJ2-1; D: -; V: TRBV2; size: -; CDR3: CASPGGGTGVRSYNEQFF; DNA: TGTGCCAGCCCGGGGGGGGGCACAGGGGTTAGATCCTACAATGAGCAGTTCTTC
J: TRBJ1-5; D: -; V: TRBV6-5; size: -; CDR3: CASRRRGGAQPQHF; DNA: TGTGCCAGCAGACGTCGTGGGGGGGCCCAGCCCCAGCATTTT
J: TRBJ2-7; D: TRBD1; V: TRBV4-3; size: -; CDR3: CASSLMAGTGAYEQYF; DNA: TGCGCCAGCAGCTTAATGGCAGGGACAGGGGCCTACGAGCAGTACTTC
J: TRBJ2-4; D: TRBD2; V: TRBV15; size: -; CDR3: CATLTEIGGDNIQYF; DNA: TGTGCCACCCTCACTGAAATTGGGGGGGACAACATTCAGTACTTC
J: TRBJ2-3; D: -; V: TRBV19; size: -; CDR3: CASSATTSTAPTDTQYF; DNA: TGTGCCAGTAGTGCGACCACCTCGACAGCACCCACCGATACGCAGTATTTT
J: TRBJ2-7; D: TRBD2; V: TRBV11-3; size: -; CDR3: CASGPGLAGGISYEQYF; DNA: TGTGCCAGCGGACCGGGACTAGCGGGGGGGATCTCCTACGAGCAGTACTTC
J: TRBJ2-1; D: TRBD2; V: TRBV6-2/TRBV6-3; size: -; CDR3: CASRPWGGSYNEQFF; DNA: TGTGCCAGCAGACCTTGGGGGGGCTCCTACAATGAGCAGTTCTTC
J: TRBJ1-1; D: -; V: TRBV14; size: -; CDR3: CASSVMRFPNTEAFF; DNA: TGTGCCAGCAGCGTGATGAGGTTCCCGAACACTGAAGCTTTCTTT
J: TRBJ2-7; D: TRBD1; V: TRBV2; size: -; CDR3: CASSSRQGNEQYF; DNA: TGTGCCAGCAGCTCTCGACAGGGGAACGAGCAGTACTTC